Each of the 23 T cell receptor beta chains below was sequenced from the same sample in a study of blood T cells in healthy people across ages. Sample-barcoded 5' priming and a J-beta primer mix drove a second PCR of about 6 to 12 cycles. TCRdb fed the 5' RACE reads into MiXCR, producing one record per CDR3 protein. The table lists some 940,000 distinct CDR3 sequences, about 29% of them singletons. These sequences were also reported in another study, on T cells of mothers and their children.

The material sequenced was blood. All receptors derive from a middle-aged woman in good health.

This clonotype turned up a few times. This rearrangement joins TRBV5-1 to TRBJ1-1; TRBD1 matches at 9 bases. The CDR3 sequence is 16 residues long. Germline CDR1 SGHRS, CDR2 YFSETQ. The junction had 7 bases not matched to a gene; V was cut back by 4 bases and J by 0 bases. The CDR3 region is CASSPGTGIMNTEAFF. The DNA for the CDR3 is TGCGCCAGCAGCCCCGGGACAGGGATCATGAACACTGAAGCTTTCTTT.

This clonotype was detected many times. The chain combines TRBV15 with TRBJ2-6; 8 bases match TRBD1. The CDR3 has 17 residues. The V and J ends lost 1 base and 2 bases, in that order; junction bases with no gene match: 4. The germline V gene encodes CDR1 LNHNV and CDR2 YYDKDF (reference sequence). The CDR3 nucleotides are TGTGCCACCAGCAGAGTTCAGGGGGCGGCTGGGGCCAACGTCCTGACTTTC. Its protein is CATSRVQGAAGANVLTF.

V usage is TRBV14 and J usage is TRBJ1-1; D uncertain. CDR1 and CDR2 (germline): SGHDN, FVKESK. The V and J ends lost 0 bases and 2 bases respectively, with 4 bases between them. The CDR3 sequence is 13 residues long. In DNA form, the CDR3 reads TGTGCCAGCAGCCAAGAGGCAAACACTGAAGCTTTCTTT. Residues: CASSQEANTEAFF.

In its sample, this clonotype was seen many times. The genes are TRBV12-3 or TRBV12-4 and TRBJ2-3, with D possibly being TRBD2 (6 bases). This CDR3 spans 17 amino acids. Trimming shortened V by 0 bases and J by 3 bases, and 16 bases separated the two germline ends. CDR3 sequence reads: CASSLAMLARGTDTQYF. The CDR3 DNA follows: TGTGCCAGCAGTTTAGCTATGCTAGCGAGGGGAACAGATACGCAGTATTTT.

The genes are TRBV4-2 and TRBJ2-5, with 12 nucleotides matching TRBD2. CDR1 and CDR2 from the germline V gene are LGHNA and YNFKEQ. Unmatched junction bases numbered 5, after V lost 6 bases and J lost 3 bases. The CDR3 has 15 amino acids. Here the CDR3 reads CASSHWTSGKETQYF. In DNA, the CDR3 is TGTGCCAGCAGTCACTGGACTAGCGGGAAAGAGACCCAGTACTTC.

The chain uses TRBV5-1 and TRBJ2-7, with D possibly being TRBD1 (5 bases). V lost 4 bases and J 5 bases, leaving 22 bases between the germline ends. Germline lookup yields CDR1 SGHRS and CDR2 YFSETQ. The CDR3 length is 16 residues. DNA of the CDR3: TGCGCCAGCAGCCCGCAGCTTAGGGGCTCAAGCGACGAGCAGTACTTC. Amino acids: CASSPQLRGSSDEQYF. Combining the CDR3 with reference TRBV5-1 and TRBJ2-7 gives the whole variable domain KAGVTQTPRYLIKTRGQQVTLSCSPISGHRSVSWYQQTPGQGLQFLFEYFSETQRNKGNFPGRFSGRQFSNSRSEMNVSTLELGDSALYLCASSPQLRGSSDEQYFGPGTRLTVT.

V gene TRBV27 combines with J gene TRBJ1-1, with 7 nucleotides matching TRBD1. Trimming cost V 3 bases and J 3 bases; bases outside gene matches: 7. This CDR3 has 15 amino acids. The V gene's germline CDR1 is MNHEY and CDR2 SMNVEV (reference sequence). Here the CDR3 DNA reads TGTGCCAGCAGTTTCTACAGGGGAGGGCACACTGAAGCTTTCTTT. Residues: CASSFYRGGHTEAFF.

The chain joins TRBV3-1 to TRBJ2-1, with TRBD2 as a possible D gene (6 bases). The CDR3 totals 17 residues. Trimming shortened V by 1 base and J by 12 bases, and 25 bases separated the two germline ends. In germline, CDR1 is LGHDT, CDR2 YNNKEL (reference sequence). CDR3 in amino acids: CASSQGPLAGPSPPQFF. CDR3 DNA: TGTGCCAGCAGCCAAGGCCCACTAGCCGGACCTTCCCCCCCGCAGTTCTTC.

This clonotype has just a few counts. The CDR3: CASSSQGNTGELFF. For the CDR3, the DNA is TGTGCCAGCAGCTCACAGGGGAACACCGGGGAGCTGTTTTTT. The chain is built from TRBV7-3 and TRBJ2-2; D is possibly TRBD1 (6 bases). Trimming removed 4 bases at V and 1 base at J, with 7 bases between. Germline assignment: CDR1 SGHTA and CDR2 FQGTGA. CDR3 length: 14 amino acids. The entire variable domain, with the rest obtained from reference TRBV7-3 and TRBJ2-2, is as follows: GAGVSQTPSNKVTEKGKYVELRCDPISGHTALYWYRQSLGQGPEFLIYFQGTGAADDSGLPNDRFFAVRPEGSVSTLKIQRTERGDSAVYLCASSSQGNTGELFFGEGSRLTVL.

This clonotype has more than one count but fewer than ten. Here the CDR3 reads CSVSRSYEQFF. The CDR3 DNA is TGCAGCGTTTCGCGCTCCTACGAGCAGTTCTTC. This chain connects TRBV29-1 to TRBJ2-1; D gene ambiguous. Trimming cost V 5 bases and J 10 bases, with 12 bases left between them. Per germline, CDR1 SQVTM and CDR2 ANQGSEA. The CDR3 has 11 residues.

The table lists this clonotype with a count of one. The CDR3 is CASSQEGRQFFTDTQYF. CDR3 bases: TGTGCCAGCAGCCAAGAGGGCCGACAGTTCTTCACAGATACGCAGTATTTT. The chain links TRBV3-1 to TRBJ2-3, with a weak D call TRBD1 (5 bases). V was shortened by 0 bases and J by 2 bases, with 15 bases between the two germline ends. CDR1 is LGHDT, CDR2 YNNKEL, per germline (reference sequence). The CDR3 has 17 amino acids.

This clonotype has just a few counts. The CDR3 DNA reads TGTGCCAGCAGAAACGGACAGGGTCGCAATCAGCCCCAGCATTTT. Residues: CASRNGQGRNQPQHF. This chain joins TRBV12-3 or TRBV12-4 and TRBJ1-5; 8 nucleotides agree with TRBD1. CDR3 length: 15 residues. V was clipped by 6 bases and J by 2 bases; unmatched bases: 6.

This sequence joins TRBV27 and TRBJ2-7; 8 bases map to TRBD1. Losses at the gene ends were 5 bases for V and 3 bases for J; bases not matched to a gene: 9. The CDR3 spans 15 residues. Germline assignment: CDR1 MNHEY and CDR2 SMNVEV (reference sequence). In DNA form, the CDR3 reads TGTGCCAGCAGTCCCGGGACAGGAGTTTACTACGAGCAGTACTTC. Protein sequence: CASSPGTGVYYEQYF.

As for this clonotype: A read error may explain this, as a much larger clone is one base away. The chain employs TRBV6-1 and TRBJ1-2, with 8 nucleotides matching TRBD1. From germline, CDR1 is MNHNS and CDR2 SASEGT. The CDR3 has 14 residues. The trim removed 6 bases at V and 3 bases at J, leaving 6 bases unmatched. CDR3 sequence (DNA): TGTGCCAGCAGGCCGGGACAGGAATACTATGGCTACACCTTC. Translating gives CASRPGQEYYGYTF.

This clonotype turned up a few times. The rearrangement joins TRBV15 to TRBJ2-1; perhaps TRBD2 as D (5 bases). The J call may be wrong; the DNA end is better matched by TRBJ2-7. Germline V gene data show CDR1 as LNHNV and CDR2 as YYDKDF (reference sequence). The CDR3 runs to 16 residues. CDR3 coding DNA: TGTGCCACCAGCAGAAGCGTGGGGAGCTCCTACAATGAGCAGTACTTC. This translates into CATSRSVGSSYNEQYF.

The CDR3 coding sequence is TGCAGCGTTTCATTGACAGGGGCGCGAGAGACCCAGTACTTC. This gives the protein CSVSLTGARETQYF. The chain employs TRBV29-1 and TRBJ2-5, with 8 bases identical to TRBD1. The V gene end was trimmed by 5 bases and the J gene end by 4 bases; junction bases not matched to a gene: 9. The CDR3 consists of 14 residues. Germline CDR1 SQVTM, CDR2 ANQGSEA.

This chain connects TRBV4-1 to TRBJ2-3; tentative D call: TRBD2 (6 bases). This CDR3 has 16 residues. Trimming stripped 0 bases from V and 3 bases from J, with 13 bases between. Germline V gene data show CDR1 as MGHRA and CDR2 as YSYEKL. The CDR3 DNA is TGCGCCAGCAGCCAAGATCGGCGGGGTGGAACAGATACGCAGTATTTT. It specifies CASSQDRRGGTDTQYF.

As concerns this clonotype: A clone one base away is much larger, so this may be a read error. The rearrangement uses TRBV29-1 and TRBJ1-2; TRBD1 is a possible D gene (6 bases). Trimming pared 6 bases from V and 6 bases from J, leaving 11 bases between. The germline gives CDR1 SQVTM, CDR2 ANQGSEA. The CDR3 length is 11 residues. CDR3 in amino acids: CSVWGADGYTF. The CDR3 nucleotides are TGCAGCGTCTGGGGGGCGGATGGCTACACCTTC.

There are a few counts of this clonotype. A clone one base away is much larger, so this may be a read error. This CDR3 reads CGGTTGQETQYF. The CDR3 coding sequence is TGCGGCGGGACGACAGGACAAGAGACCCAGTACTTC. This chain connects TRBV29-1 to TRBJ2-5; perhaps D is TRBD1 or TRBD2 (6 bases each). Germline assignment: CDR1 SQVTM and CDR2 ANQGSEA. CDR3 length: 12 amino acids. Full variable domain (rest looked up from reference TRBV29-1 and TRBJ2-5): SAVISQKPSRDICQRGTSLTIQCQVDSQVTMMFWYRQQPGQSLTLIATANQGSEATYESGFVIDKFPISRPNLTFSTLTVSNMSPEDSSIYLCGGTTGQETQYFGPGTRLLVL.

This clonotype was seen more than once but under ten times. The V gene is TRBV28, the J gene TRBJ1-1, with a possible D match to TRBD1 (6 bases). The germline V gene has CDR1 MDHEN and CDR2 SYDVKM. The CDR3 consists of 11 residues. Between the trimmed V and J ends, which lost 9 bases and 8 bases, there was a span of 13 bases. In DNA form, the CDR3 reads TGTGCCAGTCTCAGGGGTTGGGAAGCTTTCTTT. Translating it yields CASLRGWEAFF.

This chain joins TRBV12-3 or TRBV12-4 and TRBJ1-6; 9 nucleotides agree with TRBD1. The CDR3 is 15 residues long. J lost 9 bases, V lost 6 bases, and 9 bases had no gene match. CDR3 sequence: CASRGGGTGFSPLHF. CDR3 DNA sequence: TGTGCCAGCAGGGGGGGAGGGACAGGGTTTTCACCCCTCCACTTT.

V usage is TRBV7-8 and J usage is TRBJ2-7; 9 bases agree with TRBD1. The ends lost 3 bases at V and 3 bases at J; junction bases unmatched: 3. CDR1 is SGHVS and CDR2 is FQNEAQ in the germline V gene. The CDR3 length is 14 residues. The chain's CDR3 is CASSFGQGIYEQYF. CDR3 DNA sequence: TGTGCCAGCAGCTTCGGACAGGGGATCTACGAGCAGTACTTC.

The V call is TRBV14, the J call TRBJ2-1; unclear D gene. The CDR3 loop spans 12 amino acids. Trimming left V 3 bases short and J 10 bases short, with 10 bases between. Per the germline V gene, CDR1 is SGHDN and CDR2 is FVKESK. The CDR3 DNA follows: TGTGCCAGCAGCCAGTTCTCCTACGAGCAGTTCTTC. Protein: CASSQFSYEQFF.